This T cell receptor (beta chain) was captured by sequencing in a study of human T cells and chemical hapten exposure (dated by TCRdb to about 2021). Study-wide context: For sensitization, 2% DPC in acetone was applied to an approximately 2 cm by approximately 2 cm area of upper inner arm skin. Weekly therapeutic DPC doses were additionally applied to the scalp of patients throughout the roughly 25-week study period. Blood samples were taken from patients before sensitization (week 0) and then at 2, 6 and about 24 weeks after DPC sensitization. Under 30 alopecia patients gave blood for TCR sequencing at one to four time points (pre-sensitization, 2, 6 and 24 weeks). Patch testing was performed on the upper back with Finn chambers containing 0.01% DPC, and the patch tests were scored after 6 days according to International Contact Dermatitis Research Group standards. This study followed changes in the peripheral blood TCR repertoire in vivo during primary and secondary sensitization of alopecia patients to the hapten diphenylcyclopropenone (DPC). Most of the patients in the cohort were female, and the cohort covered alopecia areata with under or over 50% scalp involvement, alopecia totalis and alopecia universalis. Libraries were combined into a pool for sequencing, and differences in TCR yield between samples came mainly from small differences in library volumes within the pool. General findings and caveats noted by the study authors: Significantly more large CDR3 similarity clusters were formed by expanded TCRs than by pre-sensitization or healthy control sets, consistent with antigen-driven responses. All patients had alopecia, a presumed autoimmune disease, so their immune response might differ from that of healthy individuals. The number of TCRs above 1 in 1000 frequency did not change with DPC sensitization; there was no evidence of global repertoire structure alterations. After repeated subsampling, the strength of the expansion versus patch-test correlation and the threshold at which it became significant changed. The number of PT1 expanded TCRs positively correlated with patch test score, significant at thresholds 8, 16 and 32 but not 4.

Library preparation employed RACE. TCRdb shows the sequencer as NextSeq 500. During library preparation, unique molecular identifiers were attached to individual cDNA molecules so that TCRs could be counted quantitatively and reproducibly. For every blood RNA sample, sequencing covered both the TCR alpha and TCR beta chains. The authors' analysis ran thus. A median of about 87,000 TCRs per sample was observed, with a range of 23,224 to 690,600. The Decombinator software suite was used to annotate the V, J and CDR3 of the TCR reads. To make PS versus PT1 abundance plots, every sample was subsampled to the same number of TCRs (28,000). Expanded TCRs were defined as absent before sensitization and observed at least eight times at the 2-week time point. The public reads were quality trimmed at Q25 with fastp and then assembled into clones with MiXCR by TCRdb, keeping productive beta chains. Rows are unified per CDR3 protein, each entry keeping the most common DNA and genes. Clone size and V and J calls follow TCRdb, not the original study. In this sample the table shows tens of thousands of distinct CDR3 sequences, more than 9% of which occur a single time. The ten largest account for 2% to 2.5% of the sample.

As concerns this clonotype: Its antigen has not been determined. Per-base qualities were not stored, and no clone one base away is much larger.

The CDR3 spans 16 residues, from the cysteine through the phenylalanine. Only the CDR3 portion is preserved as DNA: 48 bases, with reading frame beginning at the first base. CDR1 and CDR2 were assigned from the germline V gene as MNHEY and SVGEGT. Trimming leaves V shorter by 6 bases and J shorter by 7 bases, with the junction holding 12 bases beyond the gene matches. What the time point label conveys for this sample: patch test 1, 2 weeks after DPC sensitization. In light of the paper, this sample's treatment or condition label describes: therapeutic diphenylcyclopropenone sensitization with weekly scalp DPC. Blood at each patch-test visit was drawn before the patch test was applied. Patients were considered eligible if aged 18 to 70, diagnosed with alopecia and deemed suitable for DPC therapy, and patients were excluded if pregnant. Unfractionated whole blood was collected in Tempus Blood RNA tubes, and total RNA was extracted from that blood.

The chain is assembled from TRBV6-2 or TRBV6-3 and TRBJ2-1; 10 middle bases align to TRBD2. This TCR came from a man aged 35-49 years with alopecia areata. Some clones in this sample may be carry-over from other donors' samples. The sample was whole blood, taken in connection with sensitization to the hapten diphenylcyclopropenone (DPC). At the DNA level, the sequence is TGTGCCAGCAGACGGATAGGGACTAGCGTTCGGAATGAGCAGTTCTTC. Translated, it gives CASRRIGTSVRNEQFF.